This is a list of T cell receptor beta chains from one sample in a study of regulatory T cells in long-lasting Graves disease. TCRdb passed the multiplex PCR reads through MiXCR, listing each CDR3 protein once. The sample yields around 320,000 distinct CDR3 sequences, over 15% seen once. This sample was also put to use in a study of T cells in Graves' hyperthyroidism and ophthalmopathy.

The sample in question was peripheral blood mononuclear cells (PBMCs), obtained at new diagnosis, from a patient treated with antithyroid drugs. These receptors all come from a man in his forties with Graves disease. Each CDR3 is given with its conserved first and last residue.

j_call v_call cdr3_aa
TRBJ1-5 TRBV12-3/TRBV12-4 CASRMGGYQPQHF
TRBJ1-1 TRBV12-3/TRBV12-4 CASSSQRGHTEAFF
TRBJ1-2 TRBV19 CASSILGGQGRSGYTF
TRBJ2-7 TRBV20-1 CSAPALDRNSYEQYF
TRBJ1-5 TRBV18 CASSPQRASGGPQHF
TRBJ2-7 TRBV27 CASSSGTGMYEQYF
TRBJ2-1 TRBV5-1 CASRPASGGALLSYNEQFF
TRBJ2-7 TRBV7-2 CASSLRSGGAGEQYF
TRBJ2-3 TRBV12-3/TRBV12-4 CASSITQGTDTQYF
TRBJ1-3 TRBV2 CASRGGTAGADTIYF
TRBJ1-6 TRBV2 CASRAGTGESPLHF
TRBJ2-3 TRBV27 CASSLSGGGGGTDTQYF
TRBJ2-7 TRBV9 CASRDGTGGGYEQYF
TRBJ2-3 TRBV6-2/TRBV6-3 CASSYSSSRARTDTQYF
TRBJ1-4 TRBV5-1 CASSLGGFDEKLFF
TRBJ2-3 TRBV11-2 CASSTTSGVSTDTQYF
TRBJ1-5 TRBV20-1 CSAPPVDDPQHF
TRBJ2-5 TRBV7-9 CASSSTQSTQYF
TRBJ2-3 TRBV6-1 CASSATGTSGGAKRDTQYF
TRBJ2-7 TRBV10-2 CASSPLPNEQYF
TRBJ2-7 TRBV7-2 CASSLFRGSSYEQYF
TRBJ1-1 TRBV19 CASSTTEWTGVFF
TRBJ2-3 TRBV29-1 CSVQQGGRTDTQYF
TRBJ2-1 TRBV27 CASNYRGTSPNEQFF
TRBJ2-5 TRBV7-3 CASSFLAGGLETQYF
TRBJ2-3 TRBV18 CASSPQGGTDTQYF
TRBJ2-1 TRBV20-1 CSASDNLAGSYEQFF
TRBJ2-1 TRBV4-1 CASSPRTSGVWNEQFF
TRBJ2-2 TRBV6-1 CASRNMGAGELFF
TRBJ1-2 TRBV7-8 CASSLSYGGYTF
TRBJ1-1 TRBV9 CASSGEGLNTKAFF
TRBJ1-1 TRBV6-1 CASSRLTMGDTEAFF
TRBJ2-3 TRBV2 CASSEASRRRDTQYF
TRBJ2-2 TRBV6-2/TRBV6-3 CASRGLAGVNTGELFF
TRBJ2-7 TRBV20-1 CSASSLGTVLYEQYF
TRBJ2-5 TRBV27 CASRRGLVETQYF
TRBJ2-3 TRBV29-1 CSVDDREESTDTQYF
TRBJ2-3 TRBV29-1 CSVDLGLSVTDTQYF
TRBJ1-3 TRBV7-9 CASSPGTGSLGNTIYF
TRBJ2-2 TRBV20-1 CSAREDTGELFF
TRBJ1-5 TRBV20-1 CSARRGAHQPQHF
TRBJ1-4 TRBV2 CASSAARGQRATNEKLFF
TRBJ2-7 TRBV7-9 CASSLGQGAEQYF
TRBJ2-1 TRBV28 CASAGGSLYNQQFF
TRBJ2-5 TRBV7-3 CASSPQGTGLAETQYF
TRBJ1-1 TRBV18 CASSPGRTGRMNTEAFF
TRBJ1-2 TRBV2 CASSDRTGNYGYTF
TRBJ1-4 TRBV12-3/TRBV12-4 CASSHRQGLGEKLFF
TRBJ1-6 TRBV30 CAWTIGPGWDSPLHF
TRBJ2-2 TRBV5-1 CASYLQGNAGELFF